This paragraph reports one T cell receptor beta chain. Its antigen is unknown. The data belong to a study of cytomegalovirus exposure and HLA in healthy donors. Study-level points and caveats: A few CMV-associated chains proved CMV antigen-specific in vitro.

Primers for the PCR totalled 60 Vbeta and 13 Jbeta. Libraries were prepared by immunoSEQ multiplex PCR; TCRdb keeps only in-frame clonotypes and omits some of them. The sample includes around 200,000 clones, 75% to 90% of them seen just once. V was shortened by 4 bases and J by 3 bases, with 13 bases between the two germline ends. CDR1 is MNHNY, CDR2 SVGAGI, per germline (reference sequence). The CDR3 extends over 14 amino acids. The TCR originated in a man aged 35-49 years in good health and CMV-seropositive. The source material was PBMCs. This chain links TRBV6-6 with TRBJ2-7, with D possibly TRBD1 on 6 matching bases. This CDR3 is CASSSVTGGYEQYF. CDR3 bases: TGTGCCAGCAGTTCCGTGACAGGTGGCTACGAGCAGTACTTC.